The source of this T cell receptor (beta chain) is a study of early stage breast cancer tumors. The CDR3 consists of 18 residues. Germline V gene sequence: CDR1 SGHTA, CDR2 FQGNSA. The V segment lost 3 bases and the J segment 4 bases; nucleotides outside the gene matches: 12. Each sample had two DNA replicates, 0.5 ug blood or approximately 1.5 ug tissue. Libraries were prepared by immunoSEQ multiplex PCR; TCRdb keeps only in-frame clonotypes and omits some of them. The sample holds under 45,000 clones; around 72% are singletons and the top ten take approximately 7.1%. This chain joins TRBV7-2 and TRBJ2-5, with TRBD2 identical over 12 bases. Sample: blood. The sequence was obtained from a person aged 45 to 59 with breast cancer. The CDR3 sequence: CASSLGTLAGGLGETQYF. The CDR3 region has the DNA TGTGCCAGCAGCTTGGGGACACTAGCGGGAGGCCTCGGAGAGACCCAGTACTTC.